A single T cell receptor beta chain is shown here with its context. Its antigen remains unknown. Viral peptide pool expansion of antigen-specific CD4+ T cells preceded sequencing in the ViraFEST assay. Culture lasted roughly 9 days before CD4+ T cell isolation. None of these healthy vaccinees had been infected with SARS-CoV-2 before vaccination. In the cultures, half the medium was exchanged for IL-2 medium on days 3 and 7. Germline V gene data show CDR1 as SGDLS and CDR2 as YYNGEE. V was trimmed by 1 base and J by 2 bases, leaving 5 bases between them. This CDR3 spans 13 amino acids. This sample was included in a study of vaccination effects on CD4 cells after COVID-19. About the research overall: Everyone in the study got two shots of either the BNT162b2 or mRNA-1273 vaccine.

Notes on the study in general: Late after vaccination, infection- and vaccine-induced clones showed marked clonal contraction.

Here immunoSEQ multiplex PCR was the method, and the copy in TCRdb shows in-frame clones only, minus some. Of some 69,000 clones in the sample, 60% to 75% were seen once. The material sequenced was CD4+ T cells from PBMCs cultured with HCoV-NL63 spike peptides, taken before COVID-19 vaccination. This sequence originates from a human donor who received a COVID-19 vaccine. V and J are TRBV9 and TRBJ2-3; D gene unclear. As DNA, the CDR3 is TGTGCCAGCAGCGTAATTTCCACAGATACGCAGTATTTT. Protein sequence: CASSVISTDTQYF.